This TCR beta chain originates from a study of T cell responses to AZD1222 COVID-19 vaccine. V lost 8 bases, J lost 4 bases, and 11 bases lay in between. This CDR3 contains 12 residues. Germline loops: CDR1 ENHRY, CDR2 SYGVKD. This table comes from immunoSEQ multiplex PCR, and its TCRdb copy is limited to in-frame clones, with some not included. The data contain around 250,000 clones, approximately 95% of them seen just once; the ten biggest clones take up roughly 0.6%. The chain joins TRBV10-3 to TRBJ2-5; no clear D. Sequencing was performed on peripheral blood, taken on day 0 of AZD1222 vaccination. The source of this sequence is an adult in good health. The CDR3 DNA reads TGTGCCATCCCCCGTGTTCGAGAGACCCAGTACTTC. Translating gives CAIPRVRETQYF.